This TCR beta chain was identified in a study of cytomegalovirus exposure and HLA in healthy donors. With V trimmed by 7 bases and J by 9 bases, 23 bases remained unmatched. Per germline, CDR1 ENHRY and CDR2 SYGVKD. The CDR3 is made up of 20 amino acids. Study-wide results and limits: Some segments of the V type, notably TRBV6-2 and TRBV6-3, were excluded as indistinguishable. Earlier results showed most TCR beta V segments being productive about 87% or about 30% of the time. A later analysis showed that HLA-associated TCR beta chains had undergone more clonal expansion than equally common others.

With respect to this clone: Its antigen is undetermined.

Amplification used 60 Vbeta primers and 13 Jbeta primers. As processed by the authors: In a later analysis, the count reached some 75 million unique TCR beta chains, with about 9.9 million shared. This table comes from immunoSEQ multiplex PCR, and its TCRdb copy is limited to in-frame clones, with some not included. The DNA was the basis for D and trimming; V, J and clone size are from that table. The specimen's table records 65,000 to 90,000 clones. This chain joins TRBV10-3 and TRBJ2-1, with 14 positions matching TRBD2. The clonotype was recovered from a female donor in good health and CMV-seropositive. Source material: PBMCs. CDR3 residues: CAITRSGTGTSGGLGSEQFF. The DNA for the CDR3 is TGTGCCATCACCCGATCGGGGACAGGGACTAGCGGGGGCCTTGGCAGTGAGCAGTTCTTC.